The 24 T cell receptor beta chains below come from one sample, sequenced in a study of control samples from healthy donors and cancer patients (dated by TCRdb to about 2020). Receptor libraries were prepared by the immunoSEQ multiplex PCR assay. The table was pulled from immuneACCESS by TCRdb, which kept in-frame rearrangements only. Such tables lose some clones; where checked, under half of the loss comes from unresolved V genes, and the rest has no known cause. This sample lists over 150,000 clones; 96% were detected once. In total, the top ten clones hold 1% of the sample. The specimen sequenced was blood. Receptors were obtained from a woman aged 25-40 years in good health.

This clone was picked up one time. The rearrangement uses TRBV5-6 and TRBJ2-2, with TRBD1 identical over 9 bases. The germline V gene encodes CDR1 SGHDT and CDR2 YYEEEE. CDR3 length: 14 amino acids. With 3 bases clipped from V and 4 bases from J, the junction kept 1 base outside the gene matches. This CDR3 is CASSWDRVTGELFF. The CDR3 DNA is TGTGCCAGCAGCTGGGACAGGGTCACCGGGGAGCTGTTTTTT.

This chain uses TRBV29-1 with TRBJ2-5; D gene ambiguous. Deletions cut 0 bases from V and 5 bases from J, with 13 bases between. The CDR3 covers 14 residues. The germline V gene has CDR1 SQVTM and CDR2 ANQGSEA. For the CDR3, the DNA is TGCAGCGTTGAAGATCTCGTGGTGGGGGAGACCCAGTACTTC. The encoded protein is CSVEDLVVGETQYF.

V usage is TRBV4-1 and J usage is TRBJ2-6; possibly TRBD1 for D (5 bases). The germline V gene has CDR1 MGHRA and CDR2 YSYEKL. The CDR3 contains 18 residues. V was cut by 0 bases and J by 0 bases, with 12 bases left in between. This CDR3 reads CASSQDGAALSGANVLTF. The DNA for the CDR3 is TGCGCCAGCAGCCAAGATGGGGCGGCCCTCTCTGGGGCCAACGTCCTGACTTTC.

The V call is TRBV30, the J call TRBJ1-2; D not certain. V lost 2 bases to trimming and J lost 4 bases, with 20 bases between them. The germline V gene encodes CDR1 GTSNPN and CDR2 SVGIG (reference sequence). The CDR3 runs to 16 residues. CDR3 DNA sequence: TGTGCCTGGAGTCCCCTGAGTAATCAGCCAGCCTATGGCTACACCTTC. Protein product: CAWSPLSNQPAYGYTF.

The rearrangement joins TRBV3-1 (or the pseudogene TRBV3-2) to TRBJ1-6, with 7 positions matching TRBD1. CDR1 is LGHDT and CDR2 is YNNKEL in the germline V gene (reference sequence). V was clipped by 3 bases and J by 7 bases; unmatched bases: 3. This CDR3 comprises 14 residues. For the CDR3, the DNA is TGTGCCAGCAGCCAGAGGGACAGAAATTCACCCCTCCACTTT. Encoded protein: CASSQRDRNSPLHF.

J is TRBJ2-7 and V is TRBV14; D perhaps matches TRBD1 (5 bases). Trimming left V 3 bases short and J 7 bases short, with 22 bases between. The CDR3 is 16 residues long. Germline loops: CDR1 SGHDN, CDR2 FVKESK. The CDR3 DNA follows: TGTGCCAGCAGCCAGGCAACCGGACAAGCGTCCGGAGAGCAGTACTTC. It specifies CASSQATGQASGEQYF.

The chain has TRBV9 and TRBJ2-7, with D possibly matching TRBD2 (6 bases). Germline loops: CDR1 SGDLS, CDR2 YYNGEE. The CDR3 covers 14 residues. Trimming took off 4 bases at V and 6 bases at J, with 17 bases between the two ends. The CDR3 loop is CASSTTGLQAEQYF. The CDR3 DNA reads TGTGCCAGCAGCACGACGGGACTCCAGGCCGAGCAGTACTTC. The whole variable domain, remainder taken from reference TRBV9 and TRBJ2-7, is DSGVTQTPKHLITATGQRVTLRCSPRSGDLSVYWYQQSLDQGLQFLIQYYNGEERAKGNILERFSAQQFPDLHSELNLSSLELGDSALYFCASSTTGLQAEQYFGPGTRLTVT.

This clone was detected once. This chain joins TRBV4-1 and TRBJ1-2; 11 positions agree with TRBD1. V lost 5 bases to trimming and J lost 4 bases; unmatched junction nucleotides: 6. The CDR3 length is 15 residues. CDR1 is MGHRA and CDR2 is YSYEKL in the germline V gene. The CDR3 region has the DNA TGCGCCAGCAGCGCCGGGACAGGGGGTTTCTATGGCTACACCTTC. As protein: CASSAGTGGFYGYTF.

The rearrangement uses TRBV28 and TRBJ2-5, with 8 bases fitting TRBD2. Germline CDR1 reads MDHEN; CDR2 reads SYDVKM. This CDR3 comprises 17 residues. V lost 6 bases to trimming and J lost 5 bases; unmatched junction nucleotides: 17. Here the CDR3 DNA reads TGTGCCAGCAGCCTAGACACCGGGAGCGGGAGCGAGGAGACCCAGTACTTC. It is translated as CASSLDTGSGSEETQYF.

The chain links TRBV11-2 to TRBJ2-7, with 13 nucleotides matching TRBD2. V gave up 5 bases and J gave up 2 bases; unmatched junction bases: 3. Germline CDR1 reads SGHAT; CDR2 reads FQNNGV. The CDR3 has 15 residues. The chain's CDR3 is CASSLGLAGAYEQYF. In DNA form, the CDR3 reads TGTGCCAGCAGCCTCGGACTAGCGGGAGCCTACGAGCAGTACTTC.

The table lists this clone with a count of one. The CDR3 sequence is CASSGPFSQGKNTEAFF. The CDR3 DNA is TGTGCCAGTAGTGGCCCCTTCTCACAGGGGAAGAACACTGAAGCTTTCTTT. The chain joins TRBV19 to TRBJ1-1, with 7 bases identical to TRBD1. V lost 5 bases, J lost 1 base, and 13 bases stayed unmatched. The CDR3 is 17 amino acids. CDR1 and CDR2 from the germline V gene are LNHDA and SQIVND (reference sequence).

The chain combines TRBV6-5 with TRBJ2-1; TRBD2 might be the D (5 bases). This CDR3 has 13 amino acids. Trimming took off 2 bases at V and 8 bases at J, with 10 bases between the two ends. CDR1 and CDR2 (germline): MNHEY, SVGAGI. The CDR3 DNA reads TGTGCCAGCAGTTACCTAGCTGGTGATGAGCAGTTCTTC. Encoded protein: CASSYLAGDEQFF.

The chain joins TRBV14 to TRBJ1-2; 9 positions agree with TRBD1. J gave up 6 bases and V 3 bases, and 5 bases lay outside the gene matches. This CDR3 has 14 residues. Germline V gene sequence: CDR1 SGHDN, CDR2 FVKESK. CDR3 bases: TGTGCCAGCAGCCAGACGAGGACAGGGGATGGCTACACCTTC. It codes for CASSQTRTGDGYTF.

This chain uses TRBV7-9 with TRBJ1-6; a weak D match, TRBD1 (5 bases). CDR3 length equals 18 residues. Germline CDR1 reads SEHNR; CDR2 reads FQNEAQ (reference sequence). Between the trimmed V and J ends, which lost 1 base and 0 bases, there was a span of 13 bases. The CDR3 bases are TGTGCCAGCAGCTTAGAGCCGGGGCAACCCTCCTATAATTCACCCCTCCACTTT. Its translation: CASSLEPGQPSYNSPLHF.

The genes are TRBV3-1 (or the pseudogene TRBV3-2) and TRBJ1-5, with TRBD1 matching over 7 bases. The V segment lost 4 bases and the J segment 6 bases; nucleotides outside the gene matches: 12. The CDR3 has 16 amino acids. Germline assignment: CDR1 LGHDT and CDR2 YNNKEL (reference sequence). The DNA for the CDR3 is TGTGCCAGCAGCCCCGGAAGGCGGACAGGAGGTCAGCCCCAGCATTTT. This gives the protein CASSPGRRTGGQPQHF.

This chain connects TRBV4-1 to TRBJ2-7; D gene unclear. Trimming removed 0 bases from V and 2 bases from J, with 14 bases in between. CDR1 and CDR2 (germline): MGHRA, YSYEKL. This CDR3 is 16 amino acids long. CDR3 DNA sequence: TGCGCCAGCAGCCAAGATTCCAGGTTAGTCCCCTACGAGCAGTACTTC. It yields the protein CASSQDSRLVPYEQYF.

This chain links TRBV6-1 with TRBJ2-7, with D possibly being TRBD2 (5 bases). Germline V gives CDR1 MNHNS, CDR2 SASEGT. Trimming stripped 2 bases from V and 4 bases from J, with 9 bases between. The CDR3 spans 13 residues. CDR3 sequence: CASSEFGEYEQYF. The CDR3 DNA sequence: TGTGCCAGCAGTGAATTTGGGGAGTACGAGCAGTACTTC.

The gene calls are TRBV28 and TRBJ1-5, with 10 bases lining up with TRBD1. V gave up 7 bases and J gave up 5 bases; unmatched junction bases: 5. CDR3 size: 14 residues. Germline lookup yields CDR1 MDHEN and CDR2 SYDVKM. CDR3 amino acids: CASNRQGAYQPQHF. CDR3 coding DNA: TGTGCCAGCAACCGACAGGGGGCATATCAGCCCCAGCATTTT.

The J gene is TRBJ1-1, the V gene TRBV6-5; D might be TRBD1 (6 bases). The length of the CDR3 is 13 residues. The germline V and J ends were trimmed by 4 bases and 4 bases, with 10 bases remaining between them. Germline V CDR1 and CDR2: MNHEY, SVGAGI. CDR3 bases: TGTGCCAGCAGTTCAGGGGCTCGCACTGAAGCTTTCTTT. It specifies CASSSGARTEAFF.

The genes are TRBV5-4 and TRBJ2-7; TRBD2 is a possible D gene (5 bases). Germline V gene sequence: CDR1 SGHNT, CDR2 YYREEE (reference sequence). The CDR3 runs to 14 residues. V was shortened by 0 bases and J by 2 bases, with 9 bases between the two germline ends. CDR3 residues: CASSLGTGAYEQYF. The CDR3 nucleotides read TGTGCCAGCAGCTTGGGGACTGGGGCCTACGAGCAGTACTTC.

The rearrangement links TRBV4-1 to TRBJ2-3, with 12 bases identical to TRBD2. In germline, CDR1 is MGHRA, CDR2 YSYEKL. J lost 1 base, V lost 1 base, and 3 bases had no gene match. CDR3 size: 17 residues. The CDR3 nucleotides read TGCGCCAGCAGCCAAGGAAGACTAGCGGGGGGCACAGATACGCAGTATTTT. It is translated as CASSQGRLAGGTDTQYF.

The chain combines TRBV6-6 with TRBJ2-1; D is uncertain. This CDR3 is 16 amino acids long. Germline values: CDR1 MNHNY, CDR2 SVGAGI (reference sequence). The ends were cut back, 2 bases at V and 7 bases at J, with 18 bases in the middle. The CDR3 region has the DNA TGTGCCAGCAGTTACCACCCGGAGTCAGGTCGGAATGAGCAGTTCTTC. Encoded protein: CASSYHPESGRNEQFF.

V is TRBV28 and J is TRBJ1-4, with a tentative D call TRBD1 (5 bases). Germline CDR1 MDHEN, CDR2 SYDVKM. The CDR3 totals 14 residues. The ends were cut back, 6 bases at V and 7 bases at J, with 15 bases in the middle. The CDR3 coding sequence is TGTGCCAGCAGCTCTCGGGCAGGGATTGAAAAACTGTTTTTT. It is translated as CASSSRAGIEKLFF.

The V gene is TRBV3-1 (or the pseudogene TRBV3-2), the J gene TRBJ2-7; unclear D gene. The CDR3 is 13 residues long. Trimming left V 1 base short and J 7 bases short, with 11 bases between. Per the germline V gene, CDR1 is LGHDT and CDR2 is YNNKEL (reference sequence). CDR3 protein: CASSQGVLREQYF. CDR3 coding DNA: TGTGCCAGCAGCCAAGGAGTACTACGGGAGCAGTACTTC.